The 24 T cell receptor beta chains below were found in one sample sequenced in a study of Ad26.COV2.S vaccination and SARS-CoV-2 variants. The table came from immunoSEQ multiplex PCR; TCRdb's copy has only in-frame clones and leaves some out. The repertoire holds 500,000 or so clones, with around nine tenths as singletons. The sample's treatment: about 20 received Ad26.COV2.S at low or high dose, single or two shots; 5 received placebo; per-sample allocation not given. Collection of the samples took place on day 63 after the first injection of vaccine or placebo. The material sequenced was peripheral blood, taken in a trial of Ad26.COV2.S vaccine versus placebo. These receptors originate from a person aged 18-65 years who received the Ad26.COV2.S COVID-19 vaccine or a placebo.

The rearrangement links TRBV2 to TRBJ1-2; tentative D call: TRBD1 (5 bases). The ends were cut back, 2 bases at V and 8 bases at J, with 12 bases in the middle. There are 13 residues in the CDR3. The germline CDR1 and CDR2 sequences are SNHLY and FYNNEI. The CDR3 spells CASSERGAIGYTF. DNA of the CDR3: TGTGCCAGCAGTGAAAGGGGTGCCATCGGCTACACCTTC.

This clone showed up just once. The gene calls are TRBV6-1 and TRBJ2-1; D call uncertain. V lost 0 bases and J lost 7, with 13 bases in between. The CDR3 consists of 15 residues. Germline CDR1 MNHNS, CDR2 SASEGT. The CDR3 bases are TGTGCCAGCAGTGAAGCGAAGGCGCCTTCAAATGAGCAGTTCTTC. Protein sequence: CASSEAKAPSNEQFF.

J is TRBJ1-2 and V is TRBV10-3; unclear D gene. The CDR3 has 12 amino acids. The V end lost 0 bases, the J end lost 8 bases, and 7 bases lay between the germline ends. Per germline, CDR1 ENHRY and CDR2 SYGVKD. CDR3 bases: TGTGCCATCAGTGAGTCGGTACCCGGCTACACCTTC. Its translation: CAISESVPGYTF.

This chain joins TRBV5-1 and TRBJ1-6; perhaps TRBD1 as D (5 bases). Germline CDR1 reads SGHRS; CDR2 reads YFSETQ. CDR3 length equals 15 residues. Trimming removed 0 bases from V and 5 bases from J, with 9 bases in between. The DNA for the CDR3 is TGCGCCAGCAGCTTGGAGGGGACTCATAATTCACCCCTCCACTTT. It translates to CASSLEGTHNSPLHF.

The rearrangement links TRBV2 to TRBJ2-5; D gene ambiguous. CDR1 and CDR2 from the germline V gene are SNHLY and FYNNEI. Trimming stripped 1 base from V and 2 bases from J, with 8 bases between. CDR3 length: 14 residues. The CDR3 DNA sequence: TGTGCCAGCAGTGAAGGCTACCTTCAAGAGACCCAGTACTTC. Translated, it gives CASSEGYLQETQYF.

The V call is TRBV12-5, the J call TRBJ2-1, with D perhaps matching TRBD1 or TRBD2 (5 bases each). V dropped 4 bases and J dropped 5 bases, with 15 bases sitting between them. Germline V gene data show CDR1 as LGHNT and CDR2 as FRNRAP. The length of the CDR3 is 15 residues. CDR3 in amino acids: CASGSGTLGNNEQFF. CDR3 in DNA: TGTGCTAGTGGTTCCGGGACCCTAGGAAACAATGAGCAGTTCTTC.

The chain has TRBV19 and TRBJ2-7, with TRBD1 matching over 9 bases. The CDR3 covers 16 residues. The germline gives CDR1 LNHDA, CDR2 SQIVND (reference sequence). Losses at the gene ends were 0 bases for V and 3 bases for J; bases not matched to a gene: 6. The CDR3 sequence is CASSIDAGTGYYEQYF. The CDR3 region has the DNA TGTGCCAGTAGTATAGACGCCGGGACAGGGTACTACGAGCAGTACTTC.

This clone was found once. The chain links TRBV5-1 to TRBJ2-3; no clear D gene. CDR1 is SGHRS and CDR2 is YFSETQ in the germline V gene. Trimming left V 4 bases short and J 4 bases short, with 19 bases between. The CDR3 sequence is 16 residues long. Here the CDR3 DNA reads TGCGCCAGCAGCCCCACCACAACGACCGTGCCAGATACGCAGTATTTT. This encodes CASSPTTTTVPDTQYF.

The chain joins TRBV28 to TRBJ2-6; the D gene is possibly TRBD2 (5 bases). Per germline, CDR1 MDHEN and CDR2 SYDVKM. The CDR3 loop spans 17 amino acids. Trimming pared 5 bases from V and 0 bases from J, leaving 14 bases between. The CDR3 protein is CASSERRRPSGANVLTF. The CDR3 coding sequence is TGTGCCAGCAGTGAGCGGAGGAGACCCTCTGGGGCCAACGTCCTGACTTTC.

The DNA of the CDR3 is TGTGCCAGCAATCTCTACAATGAGCAGTTCTTC. Its protein is CASNLYNEQFF. The chain uses TRBV2 and TRBJ2-1; D gene uncertain. Germline CDR1 SNHLY, CDR2 FYNNEI. CDR3 length: 11 amino acids. Trimming cost V 7 bases and J 3 bases, with 4 bases left between them.

On this clone: One base separates it from a far larger clone, so it is likely a read error. The chain is built from TRBV2 and TRBJ2-6; no definite D call. Per germline, CDR1 SNHLY and CDR2 FYNNEI. This CDR3 comprises 12 residues. V was trimmed by 4 bases and J by 2 bases, leaving 0 bases between them. The CDR3, as DNA: TGTGCCAGCAGTGCTGGGGCCAACGTCCTGACTTTC. As protein: CASSAGANVLTF.

V gene TRBV3-1 (or the pseudogene TRBV3-2) combines with J gene TRBJ2-3; TRBD2 matches at 12 bases. V dropped 1 base and J dropped 4; count of bases not matched to a gene: 6. Looked up from germline, CDR1 is LGHDT and CDR2 is YNNKEL (reference sequence). The CDR3 extends over 17 amino acids. CDR3 residues: CASSQAPLAGGPDTQYF. CDR3 bases: TGTGCCAGCAGCCAAGCCCCGCTAGCGGGAGGGCCAGATACGCAGTATTTT.

The CDR3 loop is CASSVEKEGLSYNEQFF. The CDR3 DNA is TGTGCCAGCAGCGTAGAGAAGGAGGGTCTTTCCTACAATGAGCAGTTCTTC. The chain carries TRBV9 and TRBJ2-1; D might be TRBD2 (6 bases). Trimming took off 0 bases at V and 1 base at J, with 14 bases between the two ends. The CDR3 consists of 17 residues. Germline CDR1 SGDLS, CDR2 YYNGEE.

The rearrangement joins TRBV18 to TRBJ2-1; D remains unclear. V lost 3 bases and J 4 bases, leaving 19 bases between the germline ends. The CDR3 is 17 residues long. CDR1 and CDR2 (germline): KGHSH, LQKENI. The CDR3 coding sequence is TGTGCCAGCTCACCCGGCGAGACCGTCACTCGTTACAATGAGCAGTTCTTC. It codes for CASSPGETVTRYNEQFF.

The chain combines TRBV27 with TRBJ1-1; D is perhaps TRBD1 (5 bases). This CDR3 comprises 17 residues. Germline V CDR1 and CDR2: MNHEY, SMNVEV (reference sequence). Trimming pared 2 bases from V and 6 bases from J, leaving 22 bases between. CDR3 in amino acids: CASSLSRARPADAEAFF. The DNA for the CDR3 is TGTGCCAGCAGTTTAAGCAGGGCCCGACCGGCGGACGCTGAAGCTTTCTTT.

The V call is TRBV3-1 (or the pseudogene TRBV3-2), the J call TRBJ2-7, with D perhaps TRBD2 (5 bases). Germline assignment: CDR1 LGHDT and CDR2 YNNKEL (reference sequence). With 0 bases removed from V and 0 bases from J, the gap between germline ends came to 15 bases. This CDR3 contains 17 residues. The CDR3 region is CASSQDFRTHRSYEQYF. The CDR3 DNA sequence: TGTGCCAGCAGCCAAGATTTTCGGACTCATCGCTCCTACGAGCAGTACTTC.

This chain uses TRBV29-1 with TRBJ1-2; D is possibly TRBD1 (5 bases). This CDR3 contains 12 residues. Between the trimmed V and J ends, which lost 4 bases and 7 bases, there was a span of 13 bases. CDR1 is SQVTM, CDR2 ANQGSEA, per germline. The CDR3 region is CSVGRGVSGYTF. The CDR3 region has the DNA TGCAGCGTTGGACGGGGGGTATCTGGCTACACCTTC.

The chain joins TRBV4-3 to TRBJ2-1, with D unresolved. Germline CDR1 is LGHNA and CDR2 is YSLEER. The CDR3 extends over 17 amino acids. V dropped 0 bases and J dropped 5 bases, with 17 bases sitting between them. This CDR3 reads CASSQDVRGPHNNEQFF. In nucleotides, the CDR3 is TGCGCCAGCAGCCAAGATGTTAGAGGACCACATAACAATGAGCAGTTCTTC.

The chain is built from TRBV5-4 and TRBJ1-2, with a weak D call TRBD1 (5 bases). There are 17 residues in the CDR3. Trimming stripped 4 bases from V and 2 bases from J, with 21 bases between. CDR1 SGHNT and CDR2 YYREEE come from the germline V gene (reference sequence). The DNA of the CDR3 is TGTGCCAGCAGCCCAGCGGTCGTGCAGGGTTCAAACTATGGCTACACCTTC. Its translation: CASSPAVVQGSNYGYTF.

The table lists this clone with a count of one. The V call is TRBV28, the J call TRBJ1-1; weak D call: TRBD1 (5 bases). This CDR3 spans 15 amino acids. V shed 7 bases and J shed 0 bases, with 15 bases lying between them. Germline values: CDR1 MDHEN, CDR2 SYDVKM. The CDR3 sequence: CASNGARGMNTEAFF. CDR3 DNA sequence: TGTGCCAGCAATGGGGCGCGGGGAATGAACACTGAAGCTTTCTTT. The whole variable domain, filled in from reference TRBV28 and TRBJ1-1, reads DVKVTQSSRYLVKRTGEKVFLECVQDMDHENMFWYRQDPGLGLRLIYFSYDVKMKEKGDIPEGYSVSREKKERFSLILESASTNQTSMYLCASNGARGMNTEAFFGQGTRLTVV.

The rearrangement uses TRBV4-2 and TRBJ1-1; D is possibly TRBD1 (5 bases). The CDR3 runs 14 residues. The germline V gene encodes CDR1 LGHNA and CDR2 YNFKEQ. Trimming stripped 4 bases from V and 1 base from J, with 10 bases between. The CDR3 region is CASSPFGGNTEAFF. CDR3 nucleotides: TGTGCCAGCAGCCCCTTCGGGGGGAACACTGAAGCTTTCTTT.

The chain carries TRBV4-2 and TRBJ2-5, with 8 bases identical to TRBD1. Germline values: CDR1 LGHNA, CDR2 YNFKEQ. Trimming cost V 5 bases and J 5 bases; bases outside gene matches: 7. CDR3 length: 14 residues. The CDR3 DNA follows: TGTGCCAGCAGCGCCTGGACAGGGTGGGAGACCCAGTACTTC. Translated, it gives CASSAWTGWETQYF.

This clone appeared a few times. This chain joins TRBV5-1 and TRBJ1-2, with D perhaps TRBD1 (6 bases). This CDR3 comprises 15 residues. V was cut by 0 bases and J by 4 bases, with 13 bases left in between. Looked up from germline, CDR1 is SGHRS and CDR2 is YFSETQ. The CDR3 here is CASSLVGGGTYGYTF. CDR3 DNA sequence: TGCGCCAGCAGCTTGGTCGGGGGCGGTACCTATGGCTACACCTTC.

The chain is built from TRBV6-5 and TRBJ2-3, with 8 nucleotides matching TRBD2. Per germline, CDR1 MNHEY and CDR2 SVGAGI. Trimming at V came to 6 bases and at J to 0 bases, leaving 5 bases not matched to a gene. The CDR3 covers 15 residues. The CDR3: CASRSLAGSTDTQYF. In DNA, the CDR3 is TGTGCCAGCAGGAGCTTAGCGGGAAGCACAGATACGCAGTATTTT.